This T cell receptor beta chain was documented in a study of vaccination and CD4 T cells after COVID-19. This clonotype ranks as medium-sized. Its specificity is unknown. The Oncomine TCR Beta short-read assay sequenced DNA from cultured CD4+ T cells. TCRdb passed the PCR reads through MiXCR, listing each CDR3 protein once. Of about 16,000 distinct CDR3 sequences detected, about 61% appear once; the ten largest clones hold around a tenth. Treatment in this sample: roughly nine-day PBMC culture with coronavirus spike peptide pools or control peptides (ViraFEST assay). First, ViraFEST expanded antigen-specific T cells with peptide pools, and next it sequenced the TCRs. With about 10 days of culture completed, CD4+ T cells were isolated by negative selection. Sequenced input: CD4+ T cells from blood, cultured in vitro. The clonotype originates from a human donor who had recovered from COVID-19.

The DNA of the CDR3 is TGTGCCAGTGGGGGGACAGGGGGTGATGGCTACACCTTC. The encoded protein is CASGGTGGDGYTF. The chain couples TRBV19 to TRBJ1-2; 11 nucleotides align to TRBD1. Germline values: CDR1 LNHDA, CDR2 SQIVND (reference sequence). The CDR3 spans 13 residues. Trimming at V came to 8 bases and at J to 6 bases, leaving 5 bases not matched to a gene.